The present T cell receptor (beta chain) was sequenced within a study of identical twins. TCRdb passed the 5' RACE reads through MiXCR, listing each CDR3 protein once. The table records a few hundred thousand distinct CDR3 sequences, over 12% of them present only once. General observations from the study: Abundant beta clonotypes from cord blood had fewer insertions, unlike memory repertoires, which showed none.

This clonotype was seen a few times. Its antigen is unknown. The same data also went into a second study, on yellow fever vaccine responses in identical twins.

This sequence was found in a young woman in good health. Sequences were obtained from CD4+ T cells sorted from blood.

The CDR3 spells CASSEGLAGRGNIQYF. The DNA for the CDR3 is TGCGCCAGCAGTGAGGGACTAGCGGGGAGAGGAAACATTCAGTACTTC. The chain employs TRBV10-1 and TRBJ2-4; 12 bases line up with TRBD2. From germline, CDR1 is WNHNN and CDR2 SYGVQD (reference sequence). V trimming: 2 bases; J trimming: 6 bases; junction bases outside the gene matches: 5. The CDR3 has 16 amino acids.